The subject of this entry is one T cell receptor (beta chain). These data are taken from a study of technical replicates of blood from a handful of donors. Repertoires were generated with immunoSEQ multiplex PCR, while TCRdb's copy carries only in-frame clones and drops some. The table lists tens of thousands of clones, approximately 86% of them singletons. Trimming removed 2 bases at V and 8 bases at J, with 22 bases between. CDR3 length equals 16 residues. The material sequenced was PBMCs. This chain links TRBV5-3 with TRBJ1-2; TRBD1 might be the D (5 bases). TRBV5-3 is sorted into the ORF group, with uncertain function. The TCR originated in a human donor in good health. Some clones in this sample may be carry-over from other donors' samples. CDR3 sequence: CARSLDEEGRVRGYTF. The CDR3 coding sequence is TGTGCCAGAAGCTTAGATGAGGAGGGCAGGGTGCGGGGCTACACCTTC.